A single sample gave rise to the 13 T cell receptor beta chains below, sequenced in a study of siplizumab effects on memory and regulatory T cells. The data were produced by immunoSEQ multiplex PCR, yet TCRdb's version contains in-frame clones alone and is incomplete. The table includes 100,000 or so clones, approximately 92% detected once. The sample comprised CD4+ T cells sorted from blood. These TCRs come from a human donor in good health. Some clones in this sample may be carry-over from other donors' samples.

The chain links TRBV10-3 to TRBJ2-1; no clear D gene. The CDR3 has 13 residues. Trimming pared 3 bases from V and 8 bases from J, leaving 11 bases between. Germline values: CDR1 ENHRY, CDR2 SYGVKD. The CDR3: CAISDRQPHEQFF. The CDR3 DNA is TGTGCCATCAGTGACCGGCAGCCCCATGAGCAGTTCTTC.

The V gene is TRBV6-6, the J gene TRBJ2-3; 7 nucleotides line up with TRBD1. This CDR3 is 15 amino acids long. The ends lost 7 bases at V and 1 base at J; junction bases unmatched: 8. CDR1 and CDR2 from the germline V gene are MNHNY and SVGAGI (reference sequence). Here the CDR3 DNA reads TGTGCCAGCAACCCGGGACAGCACCGCACAGATACGCAGTATTTT. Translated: CASNPGQHRTDTQYF.

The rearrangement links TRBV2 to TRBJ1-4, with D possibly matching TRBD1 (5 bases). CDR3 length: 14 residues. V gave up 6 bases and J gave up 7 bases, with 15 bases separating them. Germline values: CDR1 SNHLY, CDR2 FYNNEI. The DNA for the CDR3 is TGTGCCAGCAGGCGAGACAGCAACAGTGAAAAACTGTTTTTT. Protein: CASRRDSNSEKLFF.

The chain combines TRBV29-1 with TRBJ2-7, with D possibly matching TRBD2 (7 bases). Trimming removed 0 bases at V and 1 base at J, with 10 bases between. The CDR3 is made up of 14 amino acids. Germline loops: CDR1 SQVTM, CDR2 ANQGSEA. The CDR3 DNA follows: TGCAGCGTTGAAGAAGGGAGGGGGTCCTACGAGCAGTACTTC. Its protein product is CSVEEGRGSYEQYF.

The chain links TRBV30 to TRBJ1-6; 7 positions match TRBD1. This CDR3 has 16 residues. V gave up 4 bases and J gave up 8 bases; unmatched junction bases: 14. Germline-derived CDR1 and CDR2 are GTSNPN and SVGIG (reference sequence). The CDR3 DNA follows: TGTGCCTGGAACGGAAGGGGGCCACGAGAGGATTCACCCCTCCACTTT. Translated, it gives CAWNGRGPREDSPLHF.

This chain's CDR3 is CASRETARGTEAFF. CDR3 nucleotides: TGTGCCAGCAGGGAGACAGCGAGGGGCACTGAAGCTTTCTTT. The V and J genes are TRBV27 and TRBJ1-1; maybe TRBD1 (5 bases). Germline V CDR1 and CDR2: MNHEY, SMNVEV (reference sequence). The CDR3 contains 14 residues. V lost 6 bases, J lost 4 bases, and 15 bases lay in between.

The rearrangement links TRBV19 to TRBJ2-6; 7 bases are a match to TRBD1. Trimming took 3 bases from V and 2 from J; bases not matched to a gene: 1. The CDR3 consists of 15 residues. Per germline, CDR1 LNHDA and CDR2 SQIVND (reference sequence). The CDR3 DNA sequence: TGTGCCAGTAGTATTGACAGGGCTGGGGCCAACGTCCTGACTTTC. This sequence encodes CASSIDRAGANVLTF.

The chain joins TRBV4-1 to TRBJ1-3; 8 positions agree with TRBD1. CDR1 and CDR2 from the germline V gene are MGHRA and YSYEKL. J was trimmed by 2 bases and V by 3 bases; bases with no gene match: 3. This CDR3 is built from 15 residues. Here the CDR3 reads CASSHGRGPGNTIYF. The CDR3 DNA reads TGCGCCAGCAGCCACGGCAGGGGGCCTGGAAACACCATATATTTT.

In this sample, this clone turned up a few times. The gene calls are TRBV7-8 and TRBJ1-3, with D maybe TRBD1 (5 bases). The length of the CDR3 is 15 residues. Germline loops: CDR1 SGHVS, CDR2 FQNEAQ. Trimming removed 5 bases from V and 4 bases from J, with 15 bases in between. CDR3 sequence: CASSPGGGSGNTIYF. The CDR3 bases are TGTGCCAGCAGCCCGGGGGGAGGGTCCGGAAACACCATATATTTT.

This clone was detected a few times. This CDR3 reads CASSQDGLAEETQYF. For the CDR3, the DNA is TGCGCCAGCAGCCAAGATGGCCTAGCGGAAGAGACCCAGTACTTC. The V call is TRBV4-1, the J call TRBJ2-5; 7 bases agree with TRBD2. The CDR3 runs 15 residues. Germline V CDR1 and CDR2: MGHRA, YSYEKL. V lost 0 bases, J lost 3 bases, and 4 bases stayed unmatched.

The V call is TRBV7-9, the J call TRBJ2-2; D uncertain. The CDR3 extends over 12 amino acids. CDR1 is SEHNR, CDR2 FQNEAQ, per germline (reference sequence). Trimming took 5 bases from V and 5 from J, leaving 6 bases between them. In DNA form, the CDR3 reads TGTGCCAGCAGCAGACGTACCGGGGAGCTGTTTTTT. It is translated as CASSRRTGELFF.

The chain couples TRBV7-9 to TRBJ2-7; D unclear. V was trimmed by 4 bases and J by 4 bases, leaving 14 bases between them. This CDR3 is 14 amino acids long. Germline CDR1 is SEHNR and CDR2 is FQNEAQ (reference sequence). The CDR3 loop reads CASSSSHGVYEQYF. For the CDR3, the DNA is TGTGCCAGCAGCTCAAGCCACGGAGTGTACGAGCAGTACTTC.

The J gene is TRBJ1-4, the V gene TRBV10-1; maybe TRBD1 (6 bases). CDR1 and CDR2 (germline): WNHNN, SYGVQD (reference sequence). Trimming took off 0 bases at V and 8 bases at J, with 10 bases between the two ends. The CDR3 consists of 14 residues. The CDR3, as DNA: TGCGCCAGCAGTGAGTCTACAGGGAAGGAAAAACTGTTTTTT. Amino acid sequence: CASSESTGKEKLFF.